This is a list of T cell receptor beta chains from one sample in a study of OX40 agonist ivuxolimab in advanced cancers. The protocol was immunoSEQ multiplex PCR, while the TCRdb copy is restricted to in-frame clones and leaves out a portion. The sample yields tens of thousands of clones, almost 95% seen once. The source was CD4+ or CD8+ T cells sorted from blood, collected in a trial of the OX40 agonist ivuxolimab. The receptors stem from an adult with an advanced solid tumor such as melanoma, head and neck, liver or kidney cancer. Each CDR3 is given with its conserved first and last residue. The order of the fields is V gene, J gene, D gene, clone size, CDR3 protein, CDR3 DNA. D genes are given only for firm matches. Only some rows state a clone size, as once, few, many or a class for expanded clones.

v_gene: TRBV6-6; j_gene: TRBJ2-2; d_gene: -; abundance: -; CDR3aa: CASTRFNTGELFF; CDR3nt: TGTGCCAGCACGAGATTCAACACCGGGGAGCTGTTTTTT
v_gene: TRBV27; j_gene: TRBJ2-1; d_gene: TRBD2; abundance: once; CDR3aa: CASSKTSGRRGDNEQFF; CDR3nt: TGTGCCAGCAGTAAAACTAGCGGGAGGAGGGGGGACAATGAGCAGTTCTTC
v_gene: TRBV18; j_gene: TRBJ2-3; d_gene: TRBD2; abundance: -; CDR3aa: CASSPWTSPTTDTQYF; CDR3nt: TGTGCCAGCTCACCATGGACTAGCCCAACCACAGATACGCAGTATTTT
v_gene: TRBV29-1; j_gene: TRBJ2-3; d_gene: -; abundance: -; CDR3aa: CSVHRLEGDTQYF; CDR3nt: TGCAGCGTTCATAGGTTAGAGGGGGATACGCAGTATTTT
v_gene: TRBV5-1; j_gene: TRBJ2-3; d_gene: TRBD2; abundance: -; CDR3aa: CASRPRGDTDTQYF; CDR3nt: TGCGCCAGCCGACCCCGGGGGGACACAGATACGCAGTATTTT
v_gene: TRBV7-9; j_gene: TRBJ1-5; d_gene: TRBD1; abundance: -; CDR3aa: CASSQSQGSNQPQHF; CDR3nt: TGTGCCAGCAGTCAATCACAGGGGAGCAATCAGCCCCAGCATTTT
v_gene: TRBV5-1; j_gene: TRBJ2-6; d_gene: -; abundance: -; CDR3aa: CASTPGSGANVLTF; CDR3nt: TGCGCCAGCACCCCAGGGAGCGGGGCCAACGTCCTGACTTTC
v_gene: TRBV11-2; j_gene: TRBJ2-7; d_gene: -; abundance: -; CDR3aa: CASSFRDVYEQYF; CDR3nt: TGTGCCAGCAGCTTCAGGGACGTCTACGAGCAGTACTTC
v_gene: TRBV2; j_gene: TRBJ1-2; d_gene: TRBD1; abundance: -; CDR3aa: CASSEASGQINYGYTF; CDR3nt: TGTGCCAGCAGTGAAGCGTCGGGACAGATTAACTATGGCTACACCTTC
v_gene: TRBV6-5; j_gene: TRBJ1-5; d_gene: TRBD1; abundance: -; CDR3aa: CASTVTGGQPQHF; CDR3nt: TGTGCCAGCACCGTCACAGGGGGTCAGCCCCAGCATTTT